This paragraph reports one T cell receptor beta chain. The entry originates in a study of T cell responses to AZD1222 COVID-19 vaccine. The V gene lost 0 bases and the J gene lost 1 base, with 5 bases spanning the gap. Per germline, CDR1 LNHDA and CDR2 SQIVND (reference sequence). The CDR3 spans 14 residues. Libraries were prepared by immunoSEQ multiplex PCR; TCRdb keeps only in-frame clonotypes and omits some of them. This table holds tens of thousands of clones, just under 90% found once. J is TRBJ2-3 and V is TRBV19; D is unclear. The sequence was obtained from an adult in good health. This specimen was peripheral blood, taken on day 0 of AZD1222 vaccination. The CDR3 here is CASSIDTGTDTQYF. Written as DNA, the CDR3 is TGTGCCAGTAGTATAGATACAGGCACAGATACGCAGTATTTT.